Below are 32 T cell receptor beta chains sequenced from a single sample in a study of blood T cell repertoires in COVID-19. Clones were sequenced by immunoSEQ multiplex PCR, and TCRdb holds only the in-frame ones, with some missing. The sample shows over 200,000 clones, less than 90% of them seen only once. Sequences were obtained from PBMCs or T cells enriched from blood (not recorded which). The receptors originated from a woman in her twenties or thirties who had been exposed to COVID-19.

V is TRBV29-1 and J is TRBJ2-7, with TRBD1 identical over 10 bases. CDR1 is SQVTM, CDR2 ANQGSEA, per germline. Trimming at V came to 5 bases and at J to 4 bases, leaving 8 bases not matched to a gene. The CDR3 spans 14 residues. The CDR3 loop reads CSVRDRGRGYEQYF. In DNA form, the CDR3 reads TGCAGCGTTCGGGACAGGGGAAGGGGGTACGAGCAGTACTTC.

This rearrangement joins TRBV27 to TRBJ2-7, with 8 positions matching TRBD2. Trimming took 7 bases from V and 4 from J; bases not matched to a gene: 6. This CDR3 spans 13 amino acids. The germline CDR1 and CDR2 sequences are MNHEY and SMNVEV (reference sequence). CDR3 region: CASTGGVEYEQYF. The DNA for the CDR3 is TGTGCCAGCACCGGGGGGGTAGAGTACGAGCAGTACTTC.

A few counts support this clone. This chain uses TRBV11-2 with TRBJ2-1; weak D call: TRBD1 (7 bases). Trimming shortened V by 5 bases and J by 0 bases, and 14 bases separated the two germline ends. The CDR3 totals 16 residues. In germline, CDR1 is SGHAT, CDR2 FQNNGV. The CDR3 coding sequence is TGTGCCAGCAGCAAAAGGGGGGACAGCTCCTACAATGAGCAGTTCTTC. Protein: CASSKRGDSSYNEQFF.

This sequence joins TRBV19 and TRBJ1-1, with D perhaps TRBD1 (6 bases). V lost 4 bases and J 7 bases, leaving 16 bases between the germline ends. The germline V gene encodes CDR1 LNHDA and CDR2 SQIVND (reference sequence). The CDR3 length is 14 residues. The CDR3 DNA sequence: TGTGCCAGTAGTAAGAACCGGGACATCCTTGAAGCTTTCTTT. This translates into CASSKNRDILEAFF.

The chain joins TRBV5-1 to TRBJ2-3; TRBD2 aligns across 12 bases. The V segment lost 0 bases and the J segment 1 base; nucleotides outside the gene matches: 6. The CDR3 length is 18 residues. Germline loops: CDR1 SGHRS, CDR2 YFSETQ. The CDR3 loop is CASSLAPSGGAGTDTQYF. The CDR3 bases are TGCGCCAGCAGCTTGGCCCCTAGCGGGGGGGCGGGCACAGATACGCAGTATTTT.

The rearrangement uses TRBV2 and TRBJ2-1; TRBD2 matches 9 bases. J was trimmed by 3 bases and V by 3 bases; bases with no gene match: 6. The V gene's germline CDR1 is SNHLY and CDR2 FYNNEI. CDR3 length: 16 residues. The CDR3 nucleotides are TGTGCCAGCAGTGACCAGAGCGGGGGGTTCTACAATGAGCAGTTCTTC. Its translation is CASSDQSGGFYNEQFF.

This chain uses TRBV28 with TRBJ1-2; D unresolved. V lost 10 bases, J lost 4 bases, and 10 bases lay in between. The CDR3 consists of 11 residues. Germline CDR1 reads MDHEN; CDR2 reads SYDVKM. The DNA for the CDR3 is TGTGCCACCGCCGGGAGCTATGGCTACACCTTC. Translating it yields CATAGSYGYTF.

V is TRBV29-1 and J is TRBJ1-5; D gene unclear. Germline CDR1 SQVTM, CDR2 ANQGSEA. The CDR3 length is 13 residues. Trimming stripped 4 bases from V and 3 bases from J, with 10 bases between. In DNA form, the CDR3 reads TGCAGCGTTGGCCAGGAATCCAATCAGCCCCAGCATTTT. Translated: CSVGQESNQPQHF.

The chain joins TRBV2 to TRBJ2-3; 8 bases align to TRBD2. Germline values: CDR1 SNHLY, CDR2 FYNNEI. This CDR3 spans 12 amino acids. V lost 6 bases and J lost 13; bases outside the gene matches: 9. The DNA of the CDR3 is TGTGCCAGCAGCGGCGGGGGGCCCCTTGAGTATTTT. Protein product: CASSGGGPLEYF.

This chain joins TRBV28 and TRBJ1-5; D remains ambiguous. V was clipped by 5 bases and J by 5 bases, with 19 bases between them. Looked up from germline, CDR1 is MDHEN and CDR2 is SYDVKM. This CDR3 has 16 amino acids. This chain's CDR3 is CASSPRIGPPYQPQHF. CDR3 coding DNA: TGTGCCAGCAGTCCCCGAATTGGGCCCCCTTATCAGCCCCAGCATTTT.

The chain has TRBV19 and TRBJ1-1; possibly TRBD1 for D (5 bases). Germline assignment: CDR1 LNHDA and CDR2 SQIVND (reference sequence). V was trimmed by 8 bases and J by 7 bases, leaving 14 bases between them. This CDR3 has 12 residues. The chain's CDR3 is CASLGEGLEAFF. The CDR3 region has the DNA TGTGCCAGTCTAGGGGAAGGCCTTGAAGCTTTCTTT.

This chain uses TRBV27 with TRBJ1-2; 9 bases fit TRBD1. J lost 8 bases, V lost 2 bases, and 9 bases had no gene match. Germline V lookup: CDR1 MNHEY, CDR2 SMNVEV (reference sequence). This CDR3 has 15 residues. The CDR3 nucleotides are TGTGCCAGCAGTTTAGGGACAGGGTCACTTAGAGGCTACACCTTC. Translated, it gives CASSLGTGSLRGYTF.

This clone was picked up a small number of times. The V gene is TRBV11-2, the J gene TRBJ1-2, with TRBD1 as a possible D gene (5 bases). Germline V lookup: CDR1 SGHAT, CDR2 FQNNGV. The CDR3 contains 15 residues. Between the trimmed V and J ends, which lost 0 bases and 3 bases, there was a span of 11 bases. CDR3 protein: CASSLDTRGDYGYTF. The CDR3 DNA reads TGTGCCAGCAGCTTAGATACAAGGGGTGACTATGGCTACACCTTC.

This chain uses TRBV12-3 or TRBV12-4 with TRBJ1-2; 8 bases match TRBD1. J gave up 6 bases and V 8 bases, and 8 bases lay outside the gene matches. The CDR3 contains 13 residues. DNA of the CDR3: TGTGCCAGCGGACCACAGGGGGAGCATGGCTACACCTTC. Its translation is CASGPQGEHGYTF.

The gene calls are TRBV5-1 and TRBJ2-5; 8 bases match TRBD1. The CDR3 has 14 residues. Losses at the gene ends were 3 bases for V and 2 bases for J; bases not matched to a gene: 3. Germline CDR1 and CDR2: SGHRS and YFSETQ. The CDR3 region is CASSWGQVQETQYF. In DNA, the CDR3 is TGCGCCAGCAGCTGGGGACAGGTACAAGAGACCCAGTACTTC. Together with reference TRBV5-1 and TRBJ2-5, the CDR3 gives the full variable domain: KAGVTQTPRYLIKTRGQQVTLSCSPISGHRSVSWYQQTPGQGLQFLFEYFSETQRNKGNFPGRFSGRQFSNSRSEMNVSTLELGDSALYLCASSWGQVQETQYFGPGTRLLVL.

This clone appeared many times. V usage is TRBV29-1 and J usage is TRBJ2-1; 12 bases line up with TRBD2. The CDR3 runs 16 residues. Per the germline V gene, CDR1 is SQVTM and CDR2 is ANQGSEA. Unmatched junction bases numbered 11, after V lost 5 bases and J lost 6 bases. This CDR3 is CSVPGTLAGGPNEQFF. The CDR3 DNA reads TGCAGCGTTCCCGGAACCCTAGCGGGGGGGCCCAATGAGCAGTTCTTC.

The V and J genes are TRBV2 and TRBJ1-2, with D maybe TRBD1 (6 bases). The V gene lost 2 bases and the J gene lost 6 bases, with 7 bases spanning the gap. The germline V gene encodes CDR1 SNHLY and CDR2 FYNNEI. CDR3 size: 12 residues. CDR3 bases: TGTGCCAGCAGTGAACAGGGGAATGGCTACACCTTC. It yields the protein CASSEQGNGYTF.

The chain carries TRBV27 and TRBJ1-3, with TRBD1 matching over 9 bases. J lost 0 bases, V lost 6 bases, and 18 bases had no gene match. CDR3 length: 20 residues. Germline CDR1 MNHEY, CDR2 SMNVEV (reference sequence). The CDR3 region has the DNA TGTGCCAGCAGCCGTAGGTGGCCGGGACAGGGAGGGCACTCTGGAAACACCATATATTTT. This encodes CASSRRWPGQGGHSGNTIYF.

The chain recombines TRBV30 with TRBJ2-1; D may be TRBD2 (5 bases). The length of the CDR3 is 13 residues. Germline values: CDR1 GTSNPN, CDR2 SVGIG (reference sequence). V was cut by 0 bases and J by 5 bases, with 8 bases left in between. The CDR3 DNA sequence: TGTGCCTGGAGTGTTGGAGGAAACAATGAGCAGTTCTTC. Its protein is CAWSVGGNNEQFF.

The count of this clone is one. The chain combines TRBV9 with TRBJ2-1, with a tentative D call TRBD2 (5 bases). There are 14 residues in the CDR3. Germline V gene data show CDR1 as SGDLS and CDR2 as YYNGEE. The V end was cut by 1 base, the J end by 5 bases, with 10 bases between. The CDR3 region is CASSVSGANNEQFF. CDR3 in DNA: TGTGCCAGCAGCGTAAGCGGTGCAAACAATGAGCAGTTCTTC.

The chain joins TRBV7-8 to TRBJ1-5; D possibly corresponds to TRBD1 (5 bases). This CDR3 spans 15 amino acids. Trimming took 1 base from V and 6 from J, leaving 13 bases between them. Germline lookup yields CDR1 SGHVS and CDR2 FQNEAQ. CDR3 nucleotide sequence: TGTGCCAGCAGCTTAGGGCCGGGGGTGGTTCAGCCCCAGCATTTT. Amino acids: CASSLGPGVVQPQHF.

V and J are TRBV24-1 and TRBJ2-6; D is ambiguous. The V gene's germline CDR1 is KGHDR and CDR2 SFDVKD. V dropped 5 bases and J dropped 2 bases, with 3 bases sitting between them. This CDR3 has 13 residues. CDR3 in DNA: TGTGCCACCAGTGCGGCTGGGGCCAACGTCCTGACTTTC. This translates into CATSAAGANVLTF.

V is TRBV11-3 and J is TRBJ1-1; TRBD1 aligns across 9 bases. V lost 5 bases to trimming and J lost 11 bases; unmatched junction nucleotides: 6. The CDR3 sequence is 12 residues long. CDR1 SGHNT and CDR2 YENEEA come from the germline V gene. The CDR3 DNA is TGTGCCAGCAGCGGCGGACAGGGGCATGCTTTCTTT. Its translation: CASSGGQGHAFF.

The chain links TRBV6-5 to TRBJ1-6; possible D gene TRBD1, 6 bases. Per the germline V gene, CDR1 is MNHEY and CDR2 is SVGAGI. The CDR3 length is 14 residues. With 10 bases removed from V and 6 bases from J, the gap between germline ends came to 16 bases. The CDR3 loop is CATRTGPGNSPLHF. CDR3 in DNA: TGTGCCACTAGAACAGGGCCCGGTAATTCACCCCTCCACTTT.

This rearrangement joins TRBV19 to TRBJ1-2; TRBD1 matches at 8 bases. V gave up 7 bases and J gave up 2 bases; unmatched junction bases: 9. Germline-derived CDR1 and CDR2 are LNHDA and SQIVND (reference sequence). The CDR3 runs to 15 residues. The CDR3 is CASTQGAVVNYGYTF. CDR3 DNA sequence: TGTGCCAGTACCCAGGGGGCAGTTGTGAACTATGGCTACACCTTC.

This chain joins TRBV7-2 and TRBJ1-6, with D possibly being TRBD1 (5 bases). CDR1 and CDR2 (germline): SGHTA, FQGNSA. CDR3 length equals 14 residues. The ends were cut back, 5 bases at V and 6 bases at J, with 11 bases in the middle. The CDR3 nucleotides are TGTGCCAGCAGCCTCCTCGGGGGTAATTCACCCCTCCACTTT. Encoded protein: CASSLLGGNSPLHF.

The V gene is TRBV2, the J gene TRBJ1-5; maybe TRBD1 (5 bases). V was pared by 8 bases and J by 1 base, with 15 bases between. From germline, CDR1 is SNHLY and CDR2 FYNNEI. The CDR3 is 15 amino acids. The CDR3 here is CASHLWGGSNQPQHF. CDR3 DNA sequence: TGTGCCAGCCACCTCTGGGGGGGAAGCAATCAGCCCCAGCATTTT.

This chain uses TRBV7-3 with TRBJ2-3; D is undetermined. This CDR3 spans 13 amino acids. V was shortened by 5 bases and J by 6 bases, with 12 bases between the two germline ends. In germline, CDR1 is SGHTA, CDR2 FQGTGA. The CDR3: CASSPPGEDTQYF. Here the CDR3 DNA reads TGTGCCAGCAGCCCCCCGGGTGAGGATACGCAGTATTTT.

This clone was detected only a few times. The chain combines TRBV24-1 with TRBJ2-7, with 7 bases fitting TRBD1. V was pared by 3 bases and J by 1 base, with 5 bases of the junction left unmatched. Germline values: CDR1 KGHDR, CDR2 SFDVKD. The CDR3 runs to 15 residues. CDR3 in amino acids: CATSDTGTESYEQYF. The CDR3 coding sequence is TGTGCCACCAGTGATACCGGGACAGAGTCCTACGAGCAGTACTTC.

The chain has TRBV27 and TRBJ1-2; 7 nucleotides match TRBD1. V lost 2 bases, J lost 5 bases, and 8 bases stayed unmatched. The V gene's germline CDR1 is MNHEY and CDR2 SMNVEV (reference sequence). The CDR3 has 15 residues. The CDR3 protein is CASSLDRVKTYGYTF. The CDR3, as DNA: TGTGCCAGCAGTTTAGACAGGGTGAAGACTTATGGCTACACCTTC.

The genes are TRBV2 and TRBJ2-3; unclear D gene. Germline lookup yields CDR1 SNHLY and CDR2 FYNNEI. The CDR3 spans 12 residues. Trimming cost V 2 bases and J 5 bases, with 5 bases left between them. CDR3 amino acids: CASSEIQDTQYF. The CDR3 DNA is TGTGCCAGCAGTGAAATCCAAGATACGCAGTATTTT.

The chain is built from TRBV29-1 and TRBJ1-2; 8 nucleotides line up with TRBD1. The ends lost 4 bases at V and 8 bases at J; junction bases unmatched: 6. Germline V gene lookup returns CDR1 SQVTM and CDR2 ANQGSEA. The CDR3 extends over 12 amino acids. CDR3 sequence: CSVGAGGWGYTF. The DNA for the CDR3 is TGCAGCGTTGGGGCAGGGGGCTGGGGCTACACCTTC.